Described below is a single T cell receptor beta chain sequence and its context. The target antigen is unknown. This entry comes from a study of T-cell memory formation after mild COVID-19. Study-wide points: Some clones that responded turned up in pre-infection memory, which suggests that cross-reactive memory joined in.

Each CDR3 protein is one row after TCRdb ran MiXCR on the 5' RACE reads. Of approximately 230,000 distinct CDR3 sequences in the sample, roughly 15% were seen once. The germline gives CDR1 DFQATT, CDR2 SNEGSKA (reference sequence). The CDR3 runs 14 residues. V lost 6 bases to trimming and J lost 2 bases; unmatched junction nucleotides: 9. Sequenced input: PBMCs or a T cell subset sorted from them (not recorded which). J is TRBJ2-5 and V is TRBV20-1; 7 nucleotides match TRBD1. This receptor was identified in a man aged 18 to 29 who had mild COVID-19 (a few samples of this study predate the infection). Cell type and time point are not known. The CDR3 coding sequence is TGCAGTGCCCCCCCGACAGGGTCACAAGAGACCCAGTACTTC. It codes for CSAPPTGSQETQYF.